These 18 T cell receptor beta chains share one sample of origin, sequenced in a study of T cells in Graves' hyperthyroidism and ophthalmopathy. Researchers took RNA transcripts and amplified the TCR beta CDR3 regions from them. RT-PCR in the first round (using the HTBI primer set) targeted the TCR CDR3. TCRdb re-called the multiplex PCR reads through MiXCR, storing one row per CDR3 protein. The sample includes 550,000 to 600,000 distinct CDR3 sequences, over 12% of them seen just once. Sample: blood. These TCRs come from a woman between 18 and 29 years old with Graves' ophthalmopathy.

This clonotype was counted many times. The chain links TRBV10-3 to TRBJ2-2, with D uncertain. This CDR3 spans 15 amino acids. CDR1 and CDR2 (germline): ENHRY, SYGVKD. Trimming cost V 3 bases and J 0 bases, with 8 bases left between them. The DNA for the CDR3 is TGTGCCATCAGTGAAAGGATCACGAACACCGGGGAGCTGTTTTTT. It specifies CAISERITNTGELFF.

This rearrangement joins TRBV2 to TRBJ2-1; 11 positions match TRBD2. V was pared by 4 bases and J by 8 bases, with 10 bases of the junction left unmatched. Germline V gene lookup returns CDR1 SNHLY and CDR2 FYNNEI. The CDR3 consists of 16 residues. Written as DNA, the CDR3 is TGTGCCAGCAGTGTGATGTCTAGCGGGAGGCAGGATGAGCAGTTCTTC. As protein: CASSVMSSGRQDEQFF.

This clonotype was seen only a few times. This sequence joins TRBV4-1 and TRBJ1-5; TRBD1 might be the D (5 bases). Germline CDR1 is MGHRA and CDR2 is YSYEKL. The CDR3 covers 15 residues. Trimming took off 5 bases at V and 1 base at J, with 12 bases between the two ends. CDR3 in DNA: TGCGCCAGCAGCTTCGCGCGGGGGAGCAATCAGCCCCAGCATTTT. The encoded protein is CASSFARGSNQPQHF.

This clonotype was seen only a few times. The rearrangement joins TRBV19 to TRBJ1-1; no reliable D call. V gave up 1 base and J gave up 5 bases, with 14 bases separating them. The germline CDR1 and CDR2 sequences are LNHDA and SQIVND (reference sequence). There are 15 residues in the CDR3. The DNA of the CDR3 is TGTGCCAGTAGTATAGCCTTGTCAGGAGGGACTGAAGCTTTCTTT. Amino acids: CASSIALSGGTEAFF.

A note on this clonotype: One end of the junction is discordant with germline, which a read error may explain. The chain recombines TRBV3-1 with TRBJ2-7; D ambiguous. The length of the CDR3 is 14 residues. Germline V CDR1 and CDR2: LGHDT, YNNKEL (reference sequence). This CDR3 reads CASSLPSRAYEQYF. CDR3 nucleotide sequence: TGCGCCAGCAGCCTCCCATCACGCGCCTACGAGCAGTACTTC.

V gene TRBV20-1 combines with J gene TRBJ2-5; no firm D call. Germline CDR1 DFQATT, CDR2 SNEGSKA (reference sequence). This CDR3 has 12 amino acids. With 0 bases removed from V and 5 bases from J, the gap between germline ends came to 7 bases. The DNA of the CDR3 is TGCAGTGCTAGAGATTCACGCGAGACCCAGTACTTC. Residues: CSARDSRETQYF.

This clonotype occurred many times. V usage is TRBV20-1 and J usage is TRBJ2-5; 14 positions match TRBD2. J gave up 4 bases and V 5 bases, and 6 bases lay outside the gene matches. The CDR3 covers 15 residues. From germline, CDR1 is DFQATT and CDR2 SNEGSKA (reference sequence). CDR3 coding DNA: TGCAGTGCTTTGGGACTAGCGGGAGTGGGAGAGACCCAGTACTTC. It specifies CSALGLAGVGETQYF.

The chain carries TRBV5-1 and TRBJ1-2; D uncertain. CDR1 and CDR2 (germline): SGHRS, YFSETQ. The CDR3 totals 17 residues. Deletions cut 0 bases from V and 13 bases from J, with 28 bases between. The CDR3 is CASSLAPDQVLNYDCTF. In nucleotides, the CDR3 is TGCGCCAGCAGCTTGGCCCCCGACCAGGTCCTTAACTATGACTGCACCTTC.

In its sample, this clonotype was seen once. V is TRBV7-2 and J is TRBJ2-5; 11 bases are a match to TRBD2. V was clipped by 1 base and J by 5 bases; unmatched bases: 3. CDR3 length: 15 residues. The V gene's germline CDR1 is SGHTA and CDR2 FQGNSA. The CDR3 DNA is TGTGCCAGCAGCTTAGATAGCGGGAGGGTGGAGACCCAGTACTTC. Its protein product is CASSLDSGRVETQYF.

This clonotype turned up a few times. A much more abundant neighbour one base away suggests this may be a read error. V gene TRBV7-9 combines with J gene TRBJ2-7, with D hard to call. Looked up from germline, CDR1 is SEHNR and CDR2 is FQNEAQ (reference sequence). CDR3 size: 15 residues. The CDR3, as DNA: TGTGCCAGCAGCTTAGACGAGTCTGTTGGGTACGGGCAGTACTTC. Protein product: CASSLDESVGYGQYF.

This clonotype was observed at least ten times. V is TRBV12-3 or TRBV12-4 and J is TRBJ1-1; possibly TRBD1 for D (6 bases). V was trimmed by 4 bases and J by 2 bases, leaving 11 bases between them. The CDR3 spans 14 residues. DNA for the CDR3: TGTGCCAGCAGTTCCTGGACAGCTAACACTGAAGCTTTCTTT. As protein: CASSSWTANTEAFF.

This clonotype was observed many times. V is TRBV7-8 and J is TRBJ2-7; 7 bases agree with TRBD1. The length of the CDR3 is 13 residues. The J segment lost 5 bases and the V segment lost 2 bases, leaving 3 bases of the junction unmatched. Germline V lookup: CDR1 SGHVS, CDR2 FQNEAQ. In DNA form, the CDR3 reads TGTGCCAGCAGCTTAAAGGGGGCACACGAGCAGTACTTC. As protein: CASSLKGAHEQYF.

Ten or more counts support this clonotype. V and J are TRBV6-2 or TRBV6-3 and TRBJ2-1; tentatively, D is TRBD1 or TRBD2 (5 bases each). The CDR3 is made up of 17 amino acids. Between the trimmed V and J ends, which lost 5 bases and 10 bases, there was a span of 27 bases. CDR1 is MNHEY, CDR2 SVGEGT, per germline. As DNA, the CDR3 is TGTGCCAGCAGTCTGGGCCCCGGGACCCCGACGGCGGTCGAGCAGTTCTTC. Protein: CASSLGPGTPTAVEQFF.

This clonotype was counted many times. The chain has TRBV2 and TRBJ2-1, with 13 bases identical to TRBD2. With V trimmed by 6 bases and J by 8 bases, 7 bases remained unmatched. Germline loops: CDR1 SNHLY, CDR2 FYNNEI. This CDR3 has 15 residues. The CDR3 region is CASSGGTSGIHEQFF. The CDR3 DNA reads TGTGCCAGCAGCGGGGGGACTAGCGGGATCCATGAGCAGTTCTTC.

With respect to this clonotype: A much larger clone is a single base away; this may be a read error. The rearrangement uses TRBV24-1 and TRBJ2-7, with D possibly TRBD1 on 6 matching bases. In germline, CDR1 is KGHDR, CDR2 SFDVKD. The CDR3 extends over 15 amino acids. The DNA of the CDR3 is TGTGCCACCAGTGATAACCGGGACACTTCCTACAAGCAGTACTTC. Translated, it gives CATSDNRDTSYKQYF.

This clonotype was picked up a small number of times. This sequence may be a read error, since a much larger clone differs from it by one base. The rearrangement links TRBV28 to TRBJ1-2; D is perhaps TRBD1 (5 bases). This CDR3 spans 14 amino acids. The germline V gene encodes CDR1 MDHEN and CDR2 SYDVKM. As DNA, the CDR3 is TGTGCCAGCAGTTTATCGGGGGTTAAGTCTGGCCACACCTTC. This codes for CASSLSGVKSGHTF.

The table lists this clonotype with many counts. This rearrangement joins TRBV2 to TRBJ2-7; no definite D call. Trimming removed 1 base from V and 6 bases from J, with 13 bases in between. The germline V gene has CDR1 SNHLY and CDR2 FYNNEI. The CDR3 contains 14 residues. The CDR3 here is CASSEGQARTEQYF. In nucleotides, the CDR3 is TGTGCCAGCAGTGAAGGGCAGGCGAGGACCGAGCAGTACTTC. Looking up the rest from reference TRBV2 and TRBJ2-7 gives the full variable domain: EPEVTQTPSHQVTQMGQEVILRCVPISNHLYFYWYRQILGQKVEFLVSFYNNEISEKSEIFDDQFSVERPDGSNFTLKIRSTKLEDSAMYFCASSEGQARTEQYFGPGTRLTVT.

The chain couples TRBV4-2 to TRBJ2-4, with 8 nucleotides matching TRBD2. The CDR3 is made up of 17 amino acids. The germline CDR1 and CDR2 sequences are LGHNA and YNFKEQ. The junction had 4 bases not matched to a gene; V was cut back by 0 bases and J by 0 bases. This chain's CDR3 is CASSQDGSGGAKNIQYF. The CDR3 bases are TGTGCCAGCAGCCAAGACGGGAGCGGGGGAGCCAAAAACATTCAGTACTTC.